The present entry profiles one T cell receptor (beta chain) with its context. Its antigen remains unknown. These data belong to a study of T cells in Graves' hyperthyroidism and ophthalmopathy. Study context: The initial diagnosis was the point when peripheral blood was collected, ahead of any treatment.

V shed 3 bases and J shed 7 bases, with 10 bases lying between them. The CDR3 sequence is 14 residues long. Germline V gene sequence: CDR1 SGHAT, CDR2 FQNNGV. General study findings and limits: Separating ophthalmopathy from stable hyperthyroidism was achieved by a 13 V-J model.

The source material, RNA transcripts, was used to amplify TCR beta CDR3 regions. HTBI primers drove first-round RT-PCR of the TCR CDR3. TCRdb independently ran MiXCR on the multiplex PCR reads; one entry per CDR3 protein. The table shows around 760,000 distinct CDR3 sequences, with just over 35% occurring only once. The sequence came from a woman aged 40-49 years with Graves' hyperthyroidism. The chain combines TRBV11-2 with TRBJ1-6; D is ambiguous. The sequencing sample was made of blood. CDR3 DNA sequence: TGTGCCAGCAGCTTGAAGGACCTGAATTCACCCCTCCACTTT. Residues: CASSLKDLNSPLHF.